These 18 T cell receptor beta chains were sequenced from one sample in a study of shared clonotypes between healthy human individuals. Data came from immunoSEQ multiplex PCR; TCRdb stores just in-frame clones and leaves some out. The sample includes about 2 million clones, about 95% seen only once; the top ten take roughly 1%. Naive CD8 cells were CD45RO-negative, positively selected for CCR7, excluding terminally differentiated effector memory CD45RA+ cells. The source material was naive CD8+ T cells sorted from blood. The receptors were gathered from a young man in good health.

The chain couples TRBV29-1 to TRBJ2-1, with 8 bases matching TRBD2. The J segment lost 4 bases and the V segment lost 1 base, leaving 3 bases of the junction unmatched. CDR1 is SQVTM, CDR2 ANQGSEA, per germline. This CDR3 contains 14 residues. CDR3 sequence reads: CSVEGRGVYNEQFF. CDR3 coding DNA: TGCAGCGTTGAAGGGCGGGGGGTATACAATGAGCAGTTCTTC.

For the CDR3, the DNA is TGTGCCAGCAGTTCCACGACAGCAAACACTGAAGCTTTCTTT. It is translated as CASSSTTANTEAFF. The chain carries TRBV6-5 and TRBJ1-1, with D tentatively TRBD1 (5 bases). Germline V gives CDR1 MNHEY, CDR2 SVGAGI. The length of the CDR3 is 14 residues. Trimming removed 4 bases at V and 2 bases at J, with 11 bases between.

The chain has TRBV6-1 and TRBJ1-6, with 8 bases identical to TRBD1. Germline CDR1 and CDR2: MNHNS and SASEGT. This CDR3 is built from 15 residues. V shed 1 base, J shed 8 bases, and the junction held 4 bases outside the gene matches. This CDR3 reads CASSEGTGHDSPLHF. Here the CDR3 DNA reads TGTGCCAGCAGTGAAGGGACAGGGCACGATTCACCCCTCCACTTT.

CDR3 amino acids: CASSPGQLNYEQYF. In DNA form, the CDR3 reads TGTGCCAGCAGCCCGGGACAGCTAAACTACGAGCAGTACTTC. J is TRBJ2-7 and V is TRBV11-2; 7 nucleotides agree with TRBD1. V gave up 5 bases and J gave up 3 bases; unmatched junction bases: 7. The length of the CDR3 is 14 residues. CDR1 SGHAT and CDR2 FQNNGV come from the germline V gene.

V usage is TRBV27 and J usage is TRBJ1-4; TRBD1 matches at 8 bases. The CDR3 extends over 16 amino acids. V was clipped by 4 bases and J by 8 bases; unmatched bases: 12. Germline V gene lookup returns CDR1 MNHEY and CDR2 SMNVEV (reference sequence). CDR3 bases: TGTGCCAGCAGTTCGGTGACTCACAGGGGGGGAGAAAAACTGTTTTTT. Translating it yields CASSSVTHRGGEKLFF.

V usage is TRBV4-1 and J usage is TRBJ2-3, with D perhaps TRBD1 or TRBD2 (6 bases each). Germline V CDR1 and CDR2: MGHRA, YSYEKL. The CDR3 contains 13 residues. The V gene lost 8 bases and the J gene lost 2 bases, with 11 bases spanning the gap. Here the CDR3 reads CASQGGTTDTQYF. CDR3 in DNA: TGCGCCAGCCAAGGGGGGACCACAGATACGCAGTATTTT.

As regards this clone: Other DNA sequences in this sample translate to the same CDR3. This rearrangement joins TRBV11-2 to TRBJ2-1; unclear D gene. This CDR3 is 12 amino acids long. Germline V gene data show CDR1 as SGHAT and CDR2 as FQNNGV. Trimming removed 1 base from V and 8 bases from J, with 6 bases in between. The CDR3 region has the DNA TGTGCCAGCAGCTTAGGGGAAGATGAGCAGTTCTTC. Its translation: CASSLGEDEQFF. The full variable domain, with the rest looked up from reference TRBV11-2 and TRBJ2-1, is EAGVAQSPRYKIIEKRQSVAFWCNPISGHATLYWYQQILGQGPKLLIQFQNNGVVDDSQLPKDRFSAERLKGVDSTLKIQPAKLEDSAVYLCASSLGEDEQFFGPGTRLTVL.

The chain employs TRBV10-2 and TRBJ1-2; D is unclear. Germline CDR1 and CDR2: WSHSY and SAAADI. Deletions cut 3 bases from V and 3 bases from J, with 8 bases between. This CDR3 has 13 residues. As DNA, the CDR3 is TGCGCCAGCAGTGATAATAACGACTATGGCTACACCTTC. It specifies CASSDNNDYGYTF.

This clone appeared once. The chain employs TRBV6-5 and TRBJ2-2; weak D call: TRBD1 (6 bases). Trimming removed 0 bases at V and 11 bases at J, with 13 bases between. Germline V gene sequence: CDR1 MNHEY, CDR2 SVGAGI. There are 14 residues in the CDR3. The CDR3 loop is CASSYSVGTHELFF. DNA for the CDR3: TGTGCCAGCAGTTACTCGGTGGGGACACATGAGCTGTTTTTT.

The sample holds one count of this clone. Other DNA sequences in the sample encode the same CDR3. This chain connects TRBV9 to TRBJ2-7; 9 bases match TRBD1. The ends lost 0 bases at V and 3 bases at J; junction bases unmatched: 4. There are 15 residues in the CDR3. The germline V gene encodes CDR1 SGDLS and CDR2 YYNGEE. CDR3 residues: CASSVGGQGGYEQYF. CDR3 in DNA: TGTGCCAGCAGCGTAGGGGGACAGGGCGGCTACGAGCAGTACTTC.

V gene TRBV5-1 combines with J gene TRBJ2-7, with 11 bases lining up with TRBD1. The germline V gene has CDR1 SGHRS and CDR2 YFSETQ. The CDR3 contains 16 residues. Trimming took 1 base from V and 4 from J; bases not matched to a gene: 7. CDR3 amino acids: CASSLTGQGGAYEQYF. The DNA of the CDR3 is TGCGCCAGCAGCTTGACGGGACAGGGGGGTGCGTACGAGCAGTACTTC. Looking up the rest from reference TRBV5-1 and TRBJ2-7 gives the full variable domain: KAGVTQTPRYLIKTRGQQVTLSCSPISGHRSVSWYQQTPGQGLQFLFEYFSETQRNKGNFPGRFSGRQFSNSRSEMNVSTLELGDSALYLCASSLTGQGGAYEQYFGPGTRLTVT.

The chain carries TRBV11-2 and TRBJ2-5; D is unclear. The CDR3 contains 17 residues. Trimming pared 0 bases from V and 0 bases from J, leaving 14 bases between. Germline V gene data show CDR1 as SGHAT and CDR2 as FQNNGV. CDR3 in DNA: TGTGCCAGCAGCTTAGATCAAGGGTGGCAGTACCAAGAGACCCAGTACTTC. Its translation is CASSLDQGWQYQETQYF.

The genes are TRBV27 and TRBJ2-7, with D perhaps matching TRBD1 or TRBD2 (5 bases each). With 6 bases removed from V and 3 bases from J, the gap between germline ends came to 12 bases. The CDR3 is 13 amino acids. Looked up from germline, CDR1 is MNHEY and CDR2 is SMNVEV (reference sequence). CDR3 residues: CASSPGTYYEQYF. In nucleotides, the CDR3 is TGTGCCAGCAGCCCCGGGACCTACTACGAGCAGTACTTC.

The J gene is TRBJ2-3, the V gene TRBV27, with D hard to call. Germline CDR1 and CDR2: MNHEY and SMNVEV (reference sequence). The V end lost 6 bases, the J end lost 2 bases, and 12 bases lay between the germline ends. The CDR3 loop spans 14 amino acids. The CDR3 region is CASRQDEPTDTQYF. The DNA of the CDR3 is TGTGCCAGCAGACAAGACGAGCCCACAGATACGCAGTATTTT.

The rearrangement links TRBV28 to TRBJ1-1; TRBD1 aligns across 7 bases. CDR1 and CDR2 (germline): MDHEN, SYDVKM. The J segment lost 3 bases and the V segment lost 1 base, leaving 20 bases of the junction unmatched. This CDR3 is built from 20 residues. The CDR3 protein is CASSLYTGAPEQGSDTEAFF. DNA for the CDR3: TGTGCCAGCAGTTTATACACAGGGGCCCCGGAACAGGGGAGCGACACTGAAGCTTTCTTT.

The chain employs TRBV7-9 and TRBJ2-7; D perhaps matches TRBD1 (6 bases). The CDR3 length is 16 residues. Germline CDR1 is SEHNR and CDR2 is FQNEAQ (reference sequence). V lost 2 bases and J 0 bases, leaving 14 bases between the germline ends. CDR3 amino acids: CASSLQGSGSSYEQYF. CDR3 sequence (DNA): TGTGCCAGCAGCTTACAGGGGTCGGGGAGCTCCTACGAGCAGTACTTC.

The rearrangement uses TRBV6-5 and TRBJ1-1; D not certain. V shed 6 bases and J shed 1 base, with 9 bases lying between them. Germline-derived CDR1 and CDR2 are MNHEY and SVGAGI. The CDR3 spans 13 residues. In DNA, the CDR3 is TGTGCCAGCAGCCTAGACACGAACACTGAAGCTTTCTTT. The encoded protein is CASSLDTNTEAFF.

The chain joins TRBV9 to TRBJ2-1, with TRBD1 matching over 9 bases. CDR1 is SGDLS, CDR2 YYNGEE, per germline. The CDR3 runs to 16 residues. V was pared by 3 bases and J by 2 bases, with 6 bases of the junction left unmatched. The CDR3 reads CASSERGQGTYNEQFF. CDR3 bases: TGTGCCAGCAGCGAAAGGGGACAGGGCACCTACAATGAGCAGTTCTTC.